This T cell receptor (beta chain) originates from a study of CD8 T cells in Susac syndrome. Between the trimmed V and J ends, which lost 3 bases and 4 bases, there was a span of 12 bases. This CDR3 is 15 amino acids long. Germline loops: CDR1 MDHEN, CDR2 SYDVKM. Random-hexamer reverse transcription was applied to roughly 0.5 to 1 ug RNA. The method of amplification for TCR beta CDR3 was immunoSEQ multiplex PCR, covering 54 Vbeta and 13 Jbeta. TCRdb analysed the immunoSEQ multiplex PCR reads with MiXCR anew, one entry per CDR3 protein. The sample gives some 300,000 distinct CDR3 sequences, about 91% of which show up once; less than 0.2% is in the top ten. Sequencing of TCR beta was undertaken in CD8+ and CD4+ T cells derived from blood. While CD8+ and CD4+ T cells were isolated negatively, TEMRA cells were enriched by FACS.

The source material was CD8+ T cells from PBMCs. This chain joins TRBV28 and TRBJ2-2; D is perhaps TRBD1 or TRBD2 (5 bases each). The TCR comes from a human donor with multiple sclerosis. CDR3 sequence (DNA): TGTGCCAGCAGTTTTAGAGGGGTACCCACCGGGGAGCTGTTTTTT. Residues: CASSFRGVPTGELFF.